This T cell receptor beta chain was found in a study of regulatory T cells in long-lasting Graves disease. Notes on the study in general: Patients with persistent Graves' had lower TCR diversity than newly diagnosed patients.

Sequencing libraries for TCR beta were prepared with iRepertoire HTBI primers and Arm-PCR of CDR3 regions. MiXCR, run by TCRdb on the multiplex PCR reads, gives a single entry per CDR3 protein. The sample has about 540,000 distinct CDR3 sequences; around an eighth are singletons. Concerning this clonotype itself: Its antigen remains unknown.

Time point defined: newly diagnosed GD, antithyroid drugs for less than 3 months. PBMC-derived RNA was used for the TCR library. Trimming removed 10 bases at V and 7 bases at J, with 4 bases between. The CDR3 runs to 8 residues. Germline CDR1 is MNHNS and CDR2 is SASEGT. Another study also made use of these data, one on T cells in Graves' hyperthyroidism and ophthalmopathy.

This TCR derives from a man aged 25-40 years with Graves disease. The V gene is TRBV6-1, the J gene TRBJ1-2, with D hard to call. The sample was peripheral blood mononuclear cells (PBMCs), taken at new diagnosis, from a patient treated with antithyroid drugs. CDR3 bases: TGTGCCACCGGTGGCTACACCTTC. Residues: CATGGYTF.